The 28 T cell receptor beta chains listed next were all sequenced from one sample in a study of blood T cell repertoires in COVID-19. Here immunoSEQ multiplex PCR was the method, and the copy in TCRdb shows in-frame clones only, minus some. The table has more than 350,000 clones, more than 75% seen once; the top ten hold about a tenth. The sequencing sample was made of PBMCs or T cells enriched from blood (not recorded which). Receptor source: a woman aged 50 to 60 who had recovered from COVID-19.

V gene TRBV28 combines with J gene TRBJ2-4, with no clear D. The CDR3 totals 14 residues. V lost 2 bases and J lost 6, with 11 bases in between. CDR1 is MDHEN, CDR2 SYDVKM, per germline. CDR3 bases: TGTGCCAGCAGTTTACATGCCCCACTAAACATTCAGTACTTC. Protein product: CASSLHAPLNIQYF.

This clone was counted once. The rearrangement links TRBV2 to TRBJ1-2; 7 bases map to TRBD1. V lost 5 bases to trimming and J lost 2 bases; unmatched junction nucleotides: 2. Germline lookup yields CDR1 SNHLY and CDR2 FYNNEI. The CDR3 runs to 13 residues. Here the CDR3 reads CASSRDSNYGYTF. Here the CDR3 DNA reads TGTGCCAGCAGTCGGGACAGCAACTATGGCTACACCTTC.

The chain is built from TRBV4-2 and TRBJ1-1; no firm D call. Germline V gene data show CDR1 as LGHNA and CDR2 as YNFKEQ. The CDR3 runs to 14 residues. Trimming pared 4 bases from V and 1 base from J, leaving 10 bases between. The CDR3 is CASSLSGGNTEAFF. CDR3 coding DNA: TGTGCCAGCAGCCTCTCCGGCGGGAACACTGAAGCTTTCTTT.

This clone was observed a handful of times. This sequence joins TRBV2 and TRBJ2-2; D remains unclear. CDR3 length: 12 amino acids. Germline V CDR1 and CDR2: SNHLY, FYNNEI. Trimming shortened V by 5 bases and J by 3 bases, and 4 bases separated the two germline ends. This CDR3 is CASSHYTGELFF. CDR3 in DNA: TGTGCCAGCAGTCACTACACCGGGGAGCTGTTTTTT.

This sequence joins TRBV6-5 and TRBJ1-1; D is ambiguous. V was trimmed by 7 bases and J by 3 bases, leaving 9 bases between them. The germline V gene has CDR1 MNHEY and CDR2 SVGAGI. CDR3 length: 12 residues. CDR3 loop: CASTDTYTEAFF. CDR3 bases: TGTGCCAGCACCGACACTTACACTGAAGCTTTCTTT.

This clone turned up a few times. The rearrangement uses TRBV3-1 (or the pseudogene TRBV3-2) and TRBJ1-2, with TRBD1 identical over 8 bases. The CDR3 has 14 amino acids. The V segment lost 1 base and the J segment 6 bases; nucleotides outside the gene matches: 4. The germline CDR1 and CDR2 sequences are LGHDT and YNNKEL (reference sequence). The DNA of the CDR3 is TGTGCCAGCAGCCAAGGGAACAGGGGGAATGGCTACACCTTC. Translated: CASSQGNRGNGYTF.

The V call is TRBV20-1, the J call TRBJ1-2; tentative D call: TRBD1 (6 bases). V lost 3 bases, J lost 4 bases, and 9 bases lay in between. From germline, CDR1 is DFQATT and CDR2 SNEGSKA (reference sequence). This CDR3 comprises 12 residues. For the CDR3, the DNA is TGCAGTGCTAGTTGGGACACCTATGGCTACACCTTC. It translates to CSASWDTYGYTF.

The rearrangement links TRBV29-1 to TRBJ2-1; TRBD2 aligns across 9 bases. Germline CDR1 is SQVTM and CDR2 is ANQGSEA. J lost 8 bases, V lost 2 bases, and 7 bases had no gene match. CDR3 length: 14 amino acids. The CDR3 protein is CSVELPSGVHEQFF. DNA of the CDR3: TGCAGCGTTGAATTGCCTAGCGGGGTCCATGAGCAGTTCTTC.

This clone has only one observation. CDR3 sequence reads: CASSGEDGRLNSPLHF. The CDR3 DNA follows: TGTGCCAGCAGTGGGGAAGACGGCAGACTAAATTCACCCCTCCACTTT. The V call is TRBV27, the J call TRBJ1-6; the D is unclear. The V and J ends lost 5 bases and 7 bases respectively, with 18 bases between them. CDR1 is MNHEY and CDR2 is SMNVEV in the germline V gene (reference sequence). The CDR3 covers 16 residues.

CDR3 loop: CASSLMSQGRETQYF. In nucleotides, the CDR3 is TGTGCCAGCAGTTTAATGAGTCAGGGAAGGGAGACCCAGTACTTC. This chain uses TRBV27 with TRBJ2-5; a weak D match, TRBD1 (5 bases). The germline gives CDR1 MNHEY, CDR2 SMNVEV (reference sequence). The CDR3 contains 15 residues. Trimming removed 2 bases from V and 5 bases from J, with 15 bases in between.

V is TRBV28 and J is TRBJ2-6; 8 positions agree with TRBD1. CDR3 length equals 19 residues. The V gene end was trimmed by 3 bases and the J gene end by 0 bases; junction bases not matched to a gene: 10. CDR1 is MDHEN, CDR2 SYDVKM, per germline. CDR3 DNA: TGTGCCAGCAGTTTTTGGACAGGGCTTAAACTCTCTGGGGCCAACGTCCTGACTTTC. Protein product: CASSFWTGLKLSGANVLTF.

The chain employs TRBV5-1 and TRBJ2-7; TRBD2 aligns across 7 bases. The CDR3 is made up of 15 amino acids. Germline V CDR1 and CDR2: SGHRS, YFSETQ. J was trimmed by 0 bases and V by 2 bases; bases with no gene match: 5. As DNA, the CDR3 is TGCGCCAGCAGCTTAAACGGGGGGAACTCCTACGAGCAGTACTTC. This translates into CASSLNGGNSYEQYF.

V and J are TRBV4-3 and TRBJ2-1; D might be TRBD2 (6 bases). Trimming took off 5 bases at V and 7 bases at J, with 18 bases between the two ends. Germline values: CDR1 LGHNA, CDR2 YSLEER. The CDR3 loop spans 15 amino acids. In nucleotides, the CDR3 is TGCGCCAGCAGCGAGACTCCGGGACTGACTAATGAGCAGTTCTTC. Translation gives CASSETPGLTNEQFF.

This clone was detected only a few times. The chain employs TRBV7-9 and TRBJ1-2; 9 bases are shared with TRBD1. This CDR3 is 16 amino acids long. The trim removed 4 bases at V and 2 bases at J, leaving 8 bases unmatched. Germline V gene sequence: CDR1 SEHNR, CDR2 FQNEAQ (reference sequence). The CDR3 region is CASSSTRGQGNYGYTF. The CDR3 DNA follows: TGTGCCAGCAGCTCAACCCGGGGACAGGGAAACTATGGCTACACCTTC.

The V call is TRBV4-2, the J call TRBJ1-2; 8 nucleotides match TRBD1. The V segment lost 0 bases and the J segment 14 bases; nucleotides outside the gene matches: 11. CDR1 and CDR2 from the germline V gene are LGHNA and YNFKEQ. The CDR3 is 14 amino acids. The CDR3 DNA is TGTGCCAGCAGCCAAGATAGGACAGGGACTAACTATACCTTC. This translates into CASSQDRTGTNYTF.

The rearrangement links TRBV6-2 or TRBV6-3 to TRBJ2-5, with TRBD1 identical over 7 bases. Germline CDR1 is MNHEY and CDR2 is SVGEGT. The CDR3 covers 16 residues. J was trimmed by 3 bases and V by 0 bases; bases with no gene match: 7. For the CDR3, the DNA is TGTGCCAGCAGTTACTCAGGGGGACAGCTTAAAGAGACCCAGTACTTC. As protein: CASSYSGGQLKETQYF.

V is TRBV27 and J is TRBJ1-5, with D possibly TRBD1 on 5 matching bases. The germline gives CDR1 MNHEY, CDR2 SMNVEV (reference sequence). V lost 1 base and J 0 bases, leaving 19 bases between the germline ends. The CDR3 loop spans 19 amino acids. Written as DNA, the CDR3 is TGTGCCAGCAGTTTATTGCAGGGATTCTATACCTTTAGCAATCAGCCCCAGCATTTT. Its translation is CASSLLQGFYTFSNQPQHF.

This clone appeared a few times. The chain carries TRBV28 and TRBJ2-2, with 7 bases fitting TRBD2. CDR3 length equals 19 residues. CDR1 and CDR2 from the germline V gene are MDHEN and SYDVKM. V shed 3 bases, J shed 7 bases, and the junction held 20 bases outside the gene matches. The CDR3: CASSFNPSRGKGFSGELFF. DNA for the CDR3: TGTGCCAGCAGTTTTAATCCCTCGCGGGGGAAGGGGTTCAGCGGGGAGCTGTTTTTT.

The chain has TRBV3-1 (or the pseudogene TRBV3-2) and TRBJ1-5; D remains ambiguous. The CDR3 contains 14 residues. Germline CDR1 is LGHDT and CDR2 is YNNKEL (reference sequence). V gave up 3 bases and J gave up 7 bases, with 13 bases separating them. The CDR3: CASSQFGEGQPQHF. CDR3 bases: TGTGCCAGCAGCCAGTTCGGGGAAGGACAGCCCCAGCATTTT.

Regarding this clone: The same CDR3 can be traced to other DNA sequences in this sample. V is TRBV6-2 or TRBV6-3 and J is TRBJ1-1, with D maybe TRBD1 (5 bases). Germline V gives CDR1 MNHEY, CDR2 SVGEGT. V lost 0 bases, J lost 4 bases, and 9 bases lay in between. CDR3 size: 14 residues. Here the CDR3 reads CASSYSGGGTEAFF. The DNA of the CDR3 is TGTGCCAGCAGTTACTCGGGGGGGGGCACTGAAGCTTTCTTT.

The V and J genes are TRBV11-2 and TRBJ1-2; 9 nucleotides agree with TRBD1. Germline assignment: CDR1 SGHAT and CDR2 FQNNGV. Germline trimming cut 1 base from V and 5 bases from J; bases unmatched to any gene: 17. The CDR3 has 19 residues. The chain's CDR3 is CASSLGPGQGQLLRYGYTF. The CDR3 DNA sequence: TGTGCCAGCAGCTTAGGACCGGGACAGGGTCAGCTTTTACGGTATGGCTACACCTTC.

Concerning this clone: In the same sample, other DNA sequences code for this CDR3. V gene TRBV19 combines with J gene TRBJ1-1, with D tentatively TRBD1 (6 bases). V gave up 9 bases and J gave up 0 bases, with 11 bases separating them. This CDR3 is 13 amino acids long. Per germline, CDR1 LNHDA and CDR2 SQIVND (reference sequence). CDR3 coding DNA: TGTGCCAGCCGGGACACTTTGAACACTGAAGCTTTCTTT. Amino acids: CASRDTLNTEAFF. The full variable domain, its missing parts supplied by reference TRBV19 and TRBJ1-1, is DGGITQSPKYLFRKEGQNVTLSCEQNLNHDAMYWYRQDPGQGLRLIYYSQIVNDFQKGDIAEGYSVSREKKESFPLTVTSAQKNPTAFYLCASRDTLNTEAFFGQGTRLTVV.

The chain uses TRBV7-2 and TRBJ1-2, with D hard to call. V was pared by 3 bases and J by 2 bases, with 7 bases between. Germline lookup yields CDR1 SGHTA and CDR2 FQGNSA. This CDR3 has 13 amino acids. The CDR3 is CASSFPGNYGYTF. The CDR3 DNA sequence: TGTGCCAGCAGCTTCCCGGGAAACTATGGCTACACCTTC.

J is TRBJ1-4 and V is TRBV5-1, with a weak D call TRBD1 (5 bases). Germline V CDR1 and CDR2: SGHRS, YFSETQ. V was clipped by 4 bases and J by 6 bases, with 10 bases between them. This CDR3 spans 13 amino acids. CDR3 in amino acids: CASSTSQDEKLFF. The CDR3 DNA reads TGCGCCAGCAGCACCTCACAGGATGAAAAACTGTTTTTT.

The rearrangement joins TRBV29-1 to TRBJ2-5; TRBD2 matches 9 bases. From germline, CDR1 is SQVTM and CDR2 ANQGSEA. CDR3 size: 16 residues. The trim removed 3 bases at V and 5 bases at J, leaving 13 bases unmatched. CDR3 protein: CSVDHNAAGGGETQYF. CDR3 sequence (DNA): TGCAGCGTTGACCATAATGCAGCGGGGGGCGGGGAGACCCAGTACTTC.

The V call is TRBV6-6, the J call TRBJ1-3, with 7 bases aligning to TRBD1. This CDR3 has 14 amino acids. The trim removed 6 bases at V and 3 bases at J, leaving 5 bases unmatched. Germline CDR1 and CDR2: MNHNY and SVGAGI (reference sequence). The CDR3 loop reads CASRRDRDGNTIYF. CDR3 bases: TGTGCCAGCAGAAGGGACAGAGATGGAAACACCATATATTTT.

The chain carries TRBV13 and TRBJ1-1, with 8 positions matching TRBD1. Trimming removed 5 bases from V and 0 bases from J; junction bases left unmatched: 5. CDR1 and CDR2 from the germline V gene are PRHDT and FYEKMQ (reference sequence). This CDR3 region has 15 residues. CDR3 in amino acids: CASSPGTGLNTEAFF. Written as DNA, the CDR3 is TGTGCCAGCAGCCCCGGGACAGGCCTGAACACTGAAGCTTTCTTT.

Only one count was recorded for this clone. This sequence joins TRBV4-1 and TRBJ2-3, with 12 bases matching TRBD2. There are 16 residues in the CDR3. Germline V gene sequence: CDR1 MGHRA, CDR2 YSYEKL. V shed 2 bases, J shed 3 bases, and the junction held 3 bases outside the gene matches. As DNA, the CDR3 is TGCGCCAGCAGCCAACCTAGCGGGGGGGGAACAGATACGCAGTATTTT. It specifies CASSQPSGGGTDTQYF.